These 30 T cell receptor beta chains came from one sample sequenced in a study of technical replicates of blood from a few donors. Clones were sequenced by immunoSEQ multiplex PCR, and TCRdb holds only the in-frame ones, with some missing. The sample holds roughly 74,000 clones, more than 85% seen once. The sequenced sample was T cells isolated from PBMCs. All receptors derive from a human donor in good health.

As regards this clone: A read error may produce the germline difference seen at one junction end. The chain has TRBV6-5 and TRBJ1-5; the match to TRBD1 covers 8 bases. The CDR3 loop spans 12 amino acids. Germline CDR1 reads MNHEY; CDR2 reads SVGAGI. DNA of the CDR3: TGTGCCAGCAGTTTAACAGGGGGGTTTTTGAATTTT. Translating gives CASSLTGGFLNF.

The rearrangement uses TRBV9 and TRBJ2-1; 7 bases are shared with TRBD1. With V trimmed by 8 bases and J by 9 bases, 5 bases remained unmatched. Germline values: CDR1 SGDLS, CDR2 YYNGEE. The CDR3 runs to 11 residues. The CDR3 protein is CASNNRGEQFF. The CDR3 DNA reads TGTGCCAGTAACAACAGGGGTGAGCAGTTCTTC. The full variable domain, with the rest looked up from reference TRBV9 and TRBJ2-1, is DSGVTQTPKHLITATGQRVTLRCSPRSGDLSVYWYQQSLDQGLQFLIQYYNGEERAKGNILERFSAQQFPDLHSELNLSSLELGDSALYFCASNNRGEQFFGPGTRLTVL.

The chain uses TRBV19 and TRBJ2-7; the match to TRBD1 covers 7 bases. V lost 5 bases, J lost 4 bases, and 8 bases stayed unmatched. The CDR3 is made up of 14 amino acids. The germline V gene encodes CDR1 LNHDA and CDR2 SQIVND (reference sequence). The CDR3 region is CASSPTGTEYEQYF. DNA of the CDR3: TGTGCCAGTAGTCCAACCGGGACAGAGTACGAGCAGTACTTC.

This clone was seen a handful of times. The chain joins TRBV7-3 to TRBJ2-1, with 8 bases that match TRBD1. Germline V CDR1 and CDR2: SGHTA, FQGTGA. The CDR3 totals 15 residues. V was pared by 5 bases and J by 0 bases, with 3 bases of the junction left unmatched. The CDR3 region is CASSMDRASYNEQFF. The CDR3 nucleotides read TGTGCCAGCAGCATGGACAGGGCCTCCTACAATGAGCAGTTCTTC.

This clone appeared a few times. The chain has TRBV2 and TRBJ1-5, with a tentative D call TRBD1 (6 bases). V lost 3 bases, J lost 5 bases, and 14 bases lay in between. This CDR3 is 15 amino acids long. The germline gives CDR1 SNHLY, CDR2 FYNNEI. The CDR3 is CASSDEGVIYQPQHF. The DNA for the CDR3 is TGTGCCAGCAGTGATGAGGGGGTAATCTATCAGCCCCAGCATTTT.

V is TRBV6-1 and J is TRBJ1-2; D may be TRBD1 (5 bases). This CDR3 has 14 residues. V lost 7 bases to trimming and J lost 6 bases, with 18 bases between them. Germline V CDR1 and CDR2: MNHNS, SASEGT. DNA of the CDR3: TGTGCCAGCAACTTAGGGGAAACGGGTCATGGCTACACCTTC. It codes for CASNLGETGHGYTF.

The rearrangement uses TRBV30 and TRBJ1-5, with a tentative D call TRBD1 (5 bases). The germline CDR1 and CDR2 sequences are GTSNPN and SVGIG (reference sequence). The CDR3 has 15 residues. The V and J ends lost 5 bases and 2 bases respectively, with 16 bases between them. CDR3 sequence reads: CAWSHGRGGNQPQHF. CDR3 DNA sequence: TGTGCCTGGTCCCATGGAAGGGGCGGCAATCAGCCCCAGCATTTT.

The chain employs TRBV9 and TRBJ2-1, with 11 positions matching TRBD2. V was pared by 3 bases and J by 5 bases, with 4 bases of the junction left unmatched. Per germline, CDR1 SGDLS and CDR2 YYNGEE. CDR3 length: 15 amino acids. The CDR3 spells CASSGRLAGNNEQFF. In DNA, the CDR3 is TGTGCCAGCAGCGGAAGACTAGCGGGAAACAATGAGCAGTTCTTC.

CDR3: CASIGMTGDTEAFF. In nucleotides, the CDR3 is TGTGCCAGCATAGGTATGACAGGGGACACTGAAGCTTTCTTT. The chain couples TRBV6-5 to TRBJ1-1; 8 bases line up with TRBD1. The germline CDR1 and CDR2 sequences are MNHEY and SVGAGI. The J segment lost 3 bases and the V segment lost 7 bases, leaving 7 bases of the junction unmatched. This CDR3 has 14 amino acids.

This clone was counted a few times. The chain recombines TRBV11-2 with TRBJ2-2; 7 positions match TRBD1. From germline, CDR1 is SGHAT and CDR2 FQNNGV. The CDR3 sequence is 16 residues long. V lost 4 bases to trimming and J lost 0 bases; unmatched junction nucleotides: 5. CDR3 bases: TGTGCCAGCAGCTCGTGGGGACAGACGAACACCGGGGAGCTGTTTTTT. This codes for CASSSWGQTNTGELFF.

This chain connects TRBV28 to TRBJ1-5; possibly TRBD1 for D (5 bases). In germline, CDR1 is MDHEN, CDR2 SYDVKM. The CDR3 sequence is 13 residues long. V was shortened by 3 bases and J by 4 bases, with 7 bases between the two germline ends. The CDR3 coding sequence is TGTGCCAGCAGTTTGACAGCTAATCAGCCCCAGCATTTT. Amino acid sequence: CASSLTANQPQHF.

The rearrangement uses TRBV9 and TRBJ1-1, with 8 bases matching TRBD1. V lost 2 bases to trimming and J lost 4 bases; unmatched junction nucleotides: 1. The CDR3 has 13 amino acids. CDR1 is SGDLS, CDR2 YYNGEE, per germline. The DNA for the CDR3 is TGTGCCAGCAGCGTGCAGGGGGCCACTGAAGCTTTCTTT. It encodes CASSVQGATEAFF.

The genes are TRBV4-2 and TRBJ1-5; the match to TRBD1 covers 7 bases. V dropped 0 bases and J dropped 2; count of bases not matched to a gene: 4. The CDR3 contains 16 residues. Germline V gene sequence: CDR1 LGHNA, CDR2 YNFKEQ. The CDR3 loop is CASSQEVGTGNQPQHF. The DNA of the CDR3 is TGTGCCAGCAGCCAAGAAGTGGGGACAGGCAATCAGCCCCAGCATTTT.

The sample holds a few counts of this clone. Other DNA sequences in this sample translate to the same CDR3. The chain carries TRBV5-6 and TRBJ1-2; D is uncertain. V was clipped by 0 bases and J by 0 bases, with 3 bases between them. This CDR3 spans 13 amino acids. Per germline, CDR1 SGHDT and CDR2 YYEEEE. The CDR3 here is CASSLAANYGYTF. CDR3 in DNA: TGTGCCAGCAGCTTGGCAGCTAACTATGGCTACACCTTC. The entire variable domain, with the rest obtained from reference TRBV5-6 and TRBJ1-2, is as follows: DAGVTQSPTHLIKTRGQQVTLRCSPKSGHDTVSWYQQALGQGPQFIFQYYEEEERQRGNFPDRFSGHQFPNYSSELNVNALLLGDSALYLCASSLAANYGYTFGSGTRLTVV.

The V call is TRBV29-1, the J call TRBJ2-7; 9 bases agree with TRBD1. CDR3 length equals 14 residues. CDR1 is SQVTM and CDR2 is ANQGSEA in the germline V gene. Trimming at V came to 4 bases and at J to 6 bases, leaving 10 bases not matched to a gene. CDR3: CSVVPGQGRPEQYF. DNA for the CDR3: TGCAGCGTTGTACCGGGACAGGGACGTCCCGAGCAGTACTTC.

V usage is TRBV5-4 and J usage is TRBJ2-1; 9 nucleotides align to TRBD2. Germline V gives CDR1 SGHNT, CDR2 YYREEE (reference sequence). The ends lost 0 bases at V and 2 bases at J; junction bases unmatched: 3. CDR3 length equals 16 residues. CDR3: CASSLVLAGTYNEQFF. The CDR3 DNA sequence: TGTGCCAGCAGCTTGGTACTAGCGGGTACCTACAATGAGCAGTTCTTC.

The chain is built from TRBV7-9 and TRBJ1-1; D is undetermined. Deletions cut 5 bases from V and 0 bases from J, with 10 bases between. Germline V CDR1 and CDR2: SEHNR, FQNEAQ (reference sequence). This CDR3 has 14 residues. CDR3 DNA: TGTGCCAGCAGCCCCCAGGCCATGAACACTGAAGCTTTCTTT. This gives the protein CASSPQAMNTEAFF.

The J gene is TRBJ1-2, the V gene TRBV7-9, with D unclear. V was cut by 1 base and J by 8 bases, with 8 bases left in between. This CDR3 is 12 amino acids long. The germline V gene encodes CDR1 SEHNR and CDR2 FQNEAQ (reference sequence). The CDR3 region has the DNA TGTGCCAGCAGCTTAGACACAATAGGCTACACCTTC. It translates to CASSLDTIGYTF.

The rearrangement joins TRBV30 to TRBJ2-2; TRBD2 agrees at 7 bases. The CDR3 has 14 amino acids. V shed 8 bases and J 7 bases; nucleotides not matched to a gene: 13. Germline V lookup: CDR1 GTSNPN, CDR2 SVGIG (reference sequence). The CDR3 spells CASSGLHGDGELFF. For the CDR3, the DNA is TGTGCCAGTAGCGGGCTCCATGGGGACGGGGAGCTGTTTTTT.

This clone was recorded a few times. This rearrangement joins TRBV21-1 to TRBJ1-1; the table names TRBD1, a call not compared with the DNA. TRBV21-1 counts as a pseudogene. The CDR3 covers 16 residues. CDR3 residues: CASKQTGGQPNTEAFF. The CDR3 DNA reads TGTGCCAGCAAGCAAACAGGCGGACAGCCGAACACTGAAGCTTTCTTT.

The CDR3 spells CASSETGKNEKLFF. The CDR3 nucleotides read TGTGCCAGCAGCGAGACAGGGAAAAATGAAAAACTGTTTTTT. This chain links TRBV7-8 with TRBJ1-4, with 7 bases lining up with TRBD1. This CDR3 has 14 amino acids. The V and J ends lost 5 bases and 5 bases, in that order; junction bases with no gene match: 5. The germline V gene has CDR1 SGHVS and CDR2 FQNEAQ.

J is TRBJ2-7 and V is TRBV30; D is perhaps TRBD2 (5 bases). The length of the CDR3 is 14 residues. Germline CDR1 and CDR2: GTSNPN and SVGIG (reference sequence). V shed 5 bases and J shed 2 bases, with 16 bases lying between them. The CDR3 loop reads CAWETTGMPYEQYF. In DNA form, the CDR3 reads TGTGCCTGGGAAACCACGGGGATGCCCTACGAGCAGTACTTC.

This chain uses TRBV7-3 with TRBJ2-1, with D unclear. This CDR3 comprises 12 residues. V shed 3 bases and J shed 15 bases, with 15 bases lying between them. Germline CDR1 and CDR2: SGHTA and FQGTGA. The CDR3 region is CASSLTPRYLFF. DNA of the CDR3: TGTGCCAGCAGCTTGACTCCCCGTTATTTGTTCTTC.

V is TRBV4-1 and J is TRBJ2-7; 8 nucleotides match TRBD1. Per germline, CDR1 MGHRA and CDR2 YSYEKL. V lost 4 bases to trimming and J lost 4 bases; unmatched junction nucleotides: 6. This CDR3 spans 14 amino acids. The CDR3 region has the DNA TGCGCCAGCAGCCCCGGACAGGGCGGATACGAGCAGTACTTC. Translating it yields CASSPGQGGYEQYF.

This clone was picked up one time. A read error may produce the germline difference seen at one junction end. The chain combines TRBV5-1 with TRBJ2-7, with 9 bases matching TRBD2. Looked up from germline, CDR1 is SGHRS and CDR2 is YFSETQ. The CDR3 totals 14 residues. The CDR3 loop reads CASRLAGGPSEQYF. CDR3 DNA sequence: TGCGCCAGCAGGTTGGCGGGAGGGCCGAGTGAGCAGTACTTC.

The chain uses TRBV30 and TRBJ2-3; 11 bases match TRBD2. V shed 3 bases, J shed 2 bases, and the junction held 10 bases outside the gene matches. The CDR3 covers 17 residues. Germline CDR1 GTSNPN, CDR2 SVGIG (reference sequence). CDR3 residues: CAWRVGLAGGDTDTQYF. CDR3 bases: TGTGCCTGGAGGGTCGGGCTAGCGGGAGGTGACACAGATACGCAGTATTTT. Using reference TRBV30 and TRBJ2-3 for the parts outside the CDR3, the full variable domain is SQTIHQWPATLVQPVGSPLSLECTVEGTSNPNLYWYRQAAGRGLQLLFYSVGIGQISSEVPQNLSASRPQDRQFILSSKKLLLSDSGFYLCAWRVGLAGGDTDTQYFGPGTRLTVL.

The CDR3 DNA reads TGTGCCAGCAGTCACCCTAGGTACGAGCAGTACTTC. It specifies CASSHPRYEQYF. The chain uses TRBV28 and TRBJ2-7; D is undetermined. V lost 5 bases, J lost 4 bases, and 9 bases lay in between. CDR1 MDHEN and CDR2 SYDVKM come from the germline V gene. The CDR3 contains 12 residues.

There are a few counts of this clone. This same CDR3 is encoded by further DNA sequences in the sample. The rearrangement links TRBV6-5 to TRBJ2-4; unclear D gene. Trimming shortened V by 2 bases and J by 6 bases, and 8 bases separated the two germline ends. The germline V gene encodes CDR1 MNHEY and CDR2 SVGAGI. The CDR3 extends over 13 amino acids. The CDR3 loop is CASSYDRGNIQYF. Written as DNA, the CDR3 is TGTGCCAGCAGTTACGACCGCGGAAACATTCAGTACTTC.

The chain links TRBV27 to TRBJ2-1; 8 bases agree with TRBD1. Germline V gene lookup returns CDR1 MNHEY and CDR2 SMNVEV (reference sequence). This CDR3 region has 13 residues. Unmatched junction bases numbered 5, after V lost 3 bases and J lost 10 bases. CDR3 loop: CASSFDRGGEQFF. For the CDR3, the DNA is TGTGCCAGCAGTTTCGACAGGGGCGGGGAGCAGTTCTTC.

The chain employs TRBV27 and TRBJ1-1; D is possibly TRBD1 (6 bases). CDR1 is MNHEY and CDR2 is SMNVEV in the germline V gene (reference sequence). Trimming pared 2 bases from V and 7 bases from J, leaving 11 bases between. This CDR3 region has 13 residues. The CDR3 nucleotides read TGTGCCAGCAGTTTAGGCAGGGGCCTTGAAGCTTTCTTT. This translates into CASSLGRGLEAFF.